This record looks at one T cell receptor beta chain sequence and its context. Sequencing was at deep level. Profiling relied on immunoSEQ multiplex PCR, and the TCRdb table lists in-frame clones only, not all of them. Here the sample spans 450,000 to 500,000 clones, about 72% being singletons. The data originate from a study of shared clonotypes between healthy human individuals. Germline V gene lookup returns CDR1 SNHLY and CDR2 FYNNEI. V lost 3 bases and J lost 0, with 9 bases in between. The CDR3 is 15 residues long. The chain combines TRBV2 with TRBJ1-5, with TRBD1 as a possible D gene (5 bases). The clonotype originates from a woman aged 40 to 55 in good health. Some clones in this sample may be carry-over from other donors' samples. Sequencing was carried out using PBMCs. CDR3 loop: CASSDGRDSNQPQHF. The CDR3 DNA follows: TGTGCCAGCAGTGACGGCAGGGATAGCAATCAGCCCCAGCATTTT. Supplemented by reference TRBV2 and TRBJ1-5, the full variable domain reads EPEVTQTPSHQVTQMGQEVILRCVPISNHLYFYWYRQILGQKVEFLVSFYNNEISEKSEIFDDQFSVERPDGSNFTLKIRSTKLEDSAMYFCASSDGRDSNQPQHFGDGTRLSIL.